This T cell receptor (beta chain) was sequenced for a study of a mutant IDH1 vaccine in newly diagnosed glioma. Study-wide context: Patients were given eight vaccinations, scheduled in weeks 1, 3, 5, 7, 11, 15, 19 and 23. The study started vaccination 4-6 weeks after radiotherapy alone, or with temozolomide cycles.

V lost 1 base and J lost 6, with 13 bases in between. The germline V gene has CDR1 MNHNS and CDR2 SASEGT. The CDR3 covers 14 residues. The time point is: week 5, during vaccination. Vaccinated patients received 300 ug of mutant IDH1 20-mer peptide per dose, with topical imiquimod. Concerning this clone itself: The antigen remains undetermined.

The method was immunoSEQ multiplex PCR; TCRdb's version includes in-frame clones alone and lacks a portion of them. The sample shows almost 30,000 clones, around 90% of them seen only once. The sample consisted of peripheral blood mononuclear cells (PBMCs), taken from a glioma patient whose treatment included an IDH1 peptide vaccine. The clonotype originates from a woman aged 40 to 50 with glioma. Some clones in this sample may be carry-over from other donors' samples. The gene calls are TRBV6-1 and TRBJ2-7, with D tentatively TRBD1 (5 bases). The DNA of the CDR3 is TGTGCCAGCAGTGAAGTAGAGGTAACAGGCGAGCAGTACTTC. Translation: CASSEVEVTGEQYF.